Shown below are 9 T cell receptor beta chains from a single sample sequenced in a study of OX40 agonist ivuxolimab in advanced cancers. Assay used: immunoSEQ multiplex PCR; TCRdb lists only in-frame clones, some missing. The data show 77,000 or so clones, more than 90% seen once. The input for sequencing was CD4+ or CD8+ T cells sorted from blood, taken in a trial of the OX40 agonist ivuxolimab. These receptors were collected from an adult with an advanced solid tumor such as melanoma, head and neck, liver or kidney cancer.

The gene calls are TRBV21-1 and TRBJ2-7; TRBD1, as called in the table, went unchecked against the DNA. TRBV21-1 is classified as a pseudogene. The CDR3 loop spans 13 amino acids. CDR3 protein: CASSKVRVYEQYF. The CDR3 DNA follows: TGTGCCAGCAGCAAAGTCAGGGTCTACGAGCAGTACTTC.

The chain uses TRBV11-2 and TRBJ2-3, with 9 bases matching TRBD1. Germline trimming cut 0 bases from V and 5 bases from J; bases unmatched to any gene: 9. This CDR3 has 17 residues. Germline lookup yields CDR1 SGHAT and CDR2 FQNNGV. The CDR3, as DNA: TGTGCCAGCAGCTTAGATACCGACAGGGGGATTCAAGATACGCAGTATTTT. This translates into CASSLDTDRGIQDTQYF.

V is TRBV13 and J is TRBJ2-1; D is uncertain. With 1 base removed from V and 5 bases from J, the gap between germline ends came to 6 bases. The CDR3 is 13 amino acids. The germline CDR1 and CDR2 sequences are PRHDT and FYEKMQ (reference sequence). The CDR3 is CASSLVLNNEQFF. CDR3 sequence (DNA): TGTGCCAGCAGCTTAGTACTGAACAATGAGCAGTTCTTC.

CDR3: CASSLADQGLEKLFF. The CDR3 DNA follows: TGTGCCAGCAGCTTAGCGGACCAGGGGCTTGAAAAACTGTTTTTT. This chain joins TRBV7-9 and TRBJ1-4; D is perhaps TRBD1 (6 bases). Trimming shortened V by 0 bases and J by 7 bases, and 12 bases separated the two germline ends. Germline-derived CDR1 and CDR2 are SEHNR and FQNEAQ (reference sequence). There are 15 residues in the CDR3.

The chain links TRBV6-1 to TRBJ1-2; 7 bases align to TRBD1. The germline CDR1 and CDR2 sequences are MNHNS and SASEGT. V was clipped by 6 bases and J by 4 bases; unmatched bases: 8. This CDR3 has 14 amino acids. Here the CDR3 reads CASSEWGDSYGYTF. The DNA of the CDR3 is TGTGCCAGCAGCGAATGGGGGGACAGCTATGGCTACACCTTC.

This rearrangement joins TRBV2 to TRBJ2-3, with TRBD1 matching 8 bases. In germline, CDR1 is SNHLY, CDR2 FYNNEI. V dropped 11 bases and J dropped 1; count of bases not matched to a gene: 8. CDR3 size: 14 residues. CDR3 loop: CAGEPGQGTDTQYF. CDR3 coding DNA: TGTGCCGGCGAACCGGGACAGGGCACAGATACGCAGTATTTT.

The chain has TRBV18 and TRBJ2-1; 7 positions match TRBD2. Germline V CDR1 and CDR2: KGHSH, LQKENI. J gave up 13 bases and V 3 bases, and 6 bases lay outside the gene matches. The CDR3 consists of 12 residues. CDR3 bases: TGTGCCAGCTCACCGGGGGGGGATATACAGTTCTTC. Residues: CASSPGGDIQFF.

CDR3 DNA sequence: TGTGCCAGCAGTGAATTGGGGCTCGGGGAGACCCAGTACTTC. As protein: CASSELGLGETQYF. The genes are TRBV25-1 and TRBJ2-5, with D possibly TRBD1 on 5 matching bases. Germline CDR1 is MGHDK and CDR2 is SYGVNS. The V end lost 1 base, the J end lost 5 bases, and 11 bases lay between the germline ends. The CDR3 extends over 14 amino acids.

The rearrangement links TRBV10-3 to TRBJ2-2; D gene uncertain. V lost 3 bases and J 0 bases, leaving 5 bases between the germline ends. Germline V gives CDR1 ENHRY, CDR2 SYGVKD. This CDR3 has 14 amino acids. The CDR3, as DNA: TGTGCCATCAGTGAAGGTACGAACACCGGGGAGCTGTTTTTT. Translating it yields CAISEGTNTGELFF.